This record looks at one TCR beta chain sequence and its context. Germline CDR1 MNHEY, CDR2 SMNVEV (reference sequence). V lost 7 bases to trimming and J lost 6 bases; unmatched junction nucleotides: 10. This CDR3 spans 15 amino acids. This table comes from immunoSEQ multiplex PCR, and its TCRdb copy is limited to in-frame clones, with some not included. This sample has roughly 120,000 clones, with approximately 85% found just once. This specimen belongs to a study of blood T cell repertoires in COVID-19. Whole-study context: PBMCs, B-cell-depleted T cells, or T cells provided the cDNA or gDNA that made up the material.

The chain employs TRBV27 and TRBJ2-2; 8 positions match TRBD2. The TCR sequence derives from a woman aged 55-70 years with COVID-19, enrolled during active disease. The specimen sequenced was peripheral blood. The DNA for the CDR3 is TGTGCCAGCATCCCATTCGGGGGGGCCCCCGGGGAGCTGTTTTTT. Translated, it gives CASIPFGGAPGELFF.